The 20 T cell receptor beta chains below all came from one sample that was sequenced in a study of T-cell reconstitution after alpha-beta-depleted transplantation in children. The TCRbeta library was prepared with unique molecular identifiers. TCRdb re-analysed the PCR reads in MiXCR, keeping a single row per CDR3 protein. Altogether just under 550,000 distinct CDR3 sequences are present, roughly 18% being singletons, with the ten largest covering approximately 3%. The sequencing used PBMCs from the stem cell graft donor, collected from the stem cell graft. These receptors all come from a human donor who donated a stem cell graft to a child with acute lymphoblastic leukemia.

This clonotype turned up a few times. The rearrangement links TRBV7-9 to TRBJ2-7, with 8 bases lining up with TRBD1. Germline V gives CDR1 SEHNR, CDR2 FQNEAQ (reference sequence). The V and J ends lost 5 bases and 6 bases, in that order; junction bases with no gene match: 3. The CDR3 extends over 12 amino acids. CDR3 residues: CASSLRGREQYF. The DNA of the CDR3 is TGTGCCAGCAGCCTCAGGGGGCGCGAGCAGTACTTC.

The sample holds a few counts of this clonotype. The chain links TRBV9 to TRBJ2-7, with 13 bases aligning to TRBD2. The CDR3 loop spans 16 amino acids. Trimming at V came to 2 bases and at J to 3 bases, leaving 5 bases not matched to a gene. Germline-derived CDR1 and CDR2 are SGDLS and YYNGEE. The CDR3: CASSVRLAGGIYEQYF. CDR3 bases: TGTGCCAGCAGCGTCCGACTAGCGGGAGGTATCTACGAGCAGTACTTC.

This clonotype was recorded only once. V usage is TRBV12-3 or TRBV12-4 and J usage is TRBJ1-1; 9 nucleotides agree with TRBD1. The CDR3 loop spans 17 amino acids. Germline trimming cut 3 bases from V and 0 bases from J; bases unmatched to any gene: 8. This CDR3 reads CASSLTLRDRVNTEAFF. The CDR3 nucleotides read TGTGCCAGCAGTTTGACTCTGCGGGACAGGGTGAACACTGAAGCTTTCTTT.

This clonotype turned up a few times. The chain links TRBV11-2 to TRBJ2-5; TRBD1 aligns across 8 bases. The trim removed 1 base at V and 5 bases at J, leaving 9 bases unmatched. Germline V gives CDR1 SGHAT, CDR2 FQNNGV. CDR3 length: 16 amino acids. The CDR3 is CASSLAATGDLETQYF. CDR3 coding DNA: TGTGCCAGCAGCTTAGCTGCGACAGGGGATTTGGAGACCCAGTACTTC.

This clonotype showed up just a few times. The V call is TRBV4-2, the J call TRBJ2-7; 9 bases align to TRBD2. Germline V gives CDR1 LGHNA, CDR2 YNFKEQ. This CDR3 has 16 amino acids. V lost 3 bases, J lost 0 bases, and 6 bases stayed unmatched. This CDR3 reads CASSQANSGSSYEQYF. The DNA of the CDR3 is TGTGCCAGCAGCCAGGCTAATAGCGGGAGCTCCTACGAGCAGTACTTC.

This chain uses TRBV9 with TRBJ2-3; D unresolved. Per germline, CDR1 SGDLS and CDR2 YYNGEE. This CDR3 region has 14 residues. V lost 2 bases to trimming and J lost 2 bases, with 9 bases between them. This chain's CDR3 is CASSVDGYTDTQYF. The CDR3 DNA reads TGTGCCAGCAGCGTCGACGGATACACAGATACGCAGTATTTT.

A few counts support this clonotype. The chain recombines TRBV20-1 with TRBJ2-1; 11 nucleotides match TRBD2. J was trimmed by 9 bases and V by 0 bases; bases with no gene match: 19. Per germline, CDR1 DFQATT and CDR2 SNEGSKA (reference sequence). The CDR3 is 19 amino acids. CDR3 nucleotide sequence: TGCAGTGCTAGAGAGTTTCATGGCCAAAGACTAGCGGGAATGGGTGAGCAGTTCTTC. Its protein product is CSAREFHGQRLAGMGEQFF.

In this sample, this clonotype turned up a few times. The chain has TRBV12-3 or TRBV12-4 and TRBJ1-1; 8 positions match TRBD1. This CDR3 contains 17 residues. V shed 3 bases, J shed 1 base, and the junction held 10 bases outside the gene matches. The CDR3 spells CASSFFAGGSRNTEAFF. The CDR3, as DNA: TGTGCCAGCAGTTTCTTTGCAGGGGGCTCCCGGAACACTGAAGCTTTCTTT.

To note about this clonotype: Sequence at one end of the junction differs from germline and may be a read error. V and J are TRBV2 and TRBJ2-7; 7 bases align to TRBD2. Germline values: CDR1 SNHLY, CDR2 FYNNEI. The CDR3 spans 13 residues. The CDR3 spells CASTRLADYEQYF. The DNA for the CDR3 is TGTGCGAGCACTAGGCTAGCGGACTACGAGCAGTACTTC.

The rearrangement joins TRBV5-1 to TRBJ2-2; unclear D gene. The CDR3 loop spans 17 amino acids. V lost 4 bases to trimming and J lost 1 base, with 17 bases between them. CDR1 and CDR2 (germline): SGHRS, YFSETQ. CDR3 sequence: CASSRWTRGLNTGELFF. CDR3 DNA sequence: TGCGCCAGCAGCCGTTGGACCCGCGGTTTGAACACCGGGGAGCTGTTTTTT.

This chain connects TRBV5-1 to TRBJ2-6, with a possible D match to TRBD1 (6 bases). V was clipped by 4 bases and J by 0 bases, with 17 bases between them. The CDR3 is 18 amino acids. CDR1 is SGHRS and CDR2 is YFSETQ in the germline V gene. The CDR3 bases are TGCGCCAGCAGCCCCCAATCCCAGGACAGCTCTGGGGCCAACGTCCTGACTTTC. It codes for CASSPQSQDSSGANVLTF.

The chain joins TRBV12-3 or TRBV12-4 to TRBJ1-1; the D gene is possibly TRBD1 (5 bases). V was trimmed by 5 bases and J by 4 bases, leaving 14 bases between them. The CDR3 has 14 residues. The CDR3 sequence: CASSPSAGPTEAFF. Here the CDR3 DNA reads TGTGCCAGCAGTCCTTCGGCAGGGCCCACTGAAGCTTTCTTT.

This clonotype was seen a single time. This rearrangement joins TRBV7-9 to TRBJ1-1, with a weak D call TRBD1 (6 bases). The CDR3 runs 14 residues. Germline V gives CDR1 SEHNR, CDR2 FQNEAQ (reference sequence). With 2 bases removed from V and 6 bases from J, the gap between germline ends came to 13 bases. The CDR3 region is CASSLTGAVSEAFF. CDR3 bases: TGTGCCAGCAGCTTAACGGGGGCGGTCTCTGAAGCTTTCTTT.

The gene calls are TRBV15 and TRBJ2-7, with TRBD2 matching over 7 bases. This CDR3 is built from 14 residues. V was clipped by 6 bases and J by 3 bases; unmatched bases: 8. The germline gives CDR1 LNHNV, CDR2 YYDKDF (reference sequence). The DNA of the CDR3 is TGTGCCACCAGTCCTCGGGCTAGCGGCTACGAGCAGTACTTC. It is translated as CATSPRASGYEQYF.

This clonotype came up many times. An end of the junction does not agree with germline; a read error may underlie this. The chain uses TRBV3-1 and TRBJ1-5, with a possible D match to TRBD1 (5 bases). Germline V lookup: CDR1 LGHDT, CDR2 YNNKEL (reference sequence). CDR3 length: 13 residues. In nucleotides, the CDR3 is TGCGCCAGCAGCCAGGGTGTCAATCAGCCCCAGCATTTT. Encoded protein: CASSQGVNQPQHF.

This clonotype has a handful of counts. The V and J genes are TRBV5-5 and TRBJ2-3; D is unresolved. CDR3 length: 15 residues. With 0 bases removed from V and 4 bases from J, the gap between germline ends came to 12 bases. In germline, CDR1 is SGHKS, CDR2 YYEKEE (reference sequence). CDR3 protein: CASSLEGSEADTQYF. The CDR3 nucleotides are TGTGCCAGCAGCTTGGAGGGTAGTGAGGCAGATACGCAGTATTTT.

This clonotype was counted only a few times. The chain has TRBV20-1 and TRBJ2-1; a weak D match, TRBD2 (6 bases). The CDR3 is made up of 14 amino acids. Between the trimmed V and J ends, which lost 4 bases and 8 bases, there was a span of 18 bases. Germline CDR1 DFQATT, CDR2 SNEGSKA (reference sequence). CDR3 DNA sequence: TGCAGTGCTACCAGGAAAGGGAGGTGGTATGAGCAGTTCTTC. This translates into CSATRKGRWYEQFF.

This chain connects TRBV9 to TRBJ2-7; 12 bases match TRBD2. Per germline, CDR1 SGDLS and CDR2 YYNGEE. CDR3 length: 15 residues. J lost 5 bases, V lost 3 bases, and 6 bases had no gene match. CDR3 DNA: TGTGCCAGCAGCGGCCTAGCGGGAGGGGTTGACGAGCAGTACTTC. The encoded protein is CASSGLAGGVDEQYF.

This chain links TRBV6-1 with TRBJ2-3; TRBD1 might be the D (5 bases). Germline CDR1 is MNHNS and CDR2 is SASEGT. V lost 6 bases to trimming and J lost 1 base, with 11 bases between them. The CDR3 has 14 residues. CDR3 protein: CASRSSQGTDTQYF. The CDR3 DNA follows: TGTGCCAGCAGGTCGTCACAGGGCACAGATACGCAGTATTTT.

This chain uses TRBV7-2 with TRBJ2-7; 12 nucleotides agree with TRBD2. The CDR3 is 15 amino acids. Unmatched junction bases numbered 4, after V lost 4 bases and J lost 3 bases. Looked up from germline, CDR1 is SGHTA and CDR2 is FQGNSA. DNA for the CDR3: TGTGCCAGCAGCTGGACTAGCGGGACGTTCTACGAGCAGTACTTC. This encodes CASSWTSGTFYEQYF.